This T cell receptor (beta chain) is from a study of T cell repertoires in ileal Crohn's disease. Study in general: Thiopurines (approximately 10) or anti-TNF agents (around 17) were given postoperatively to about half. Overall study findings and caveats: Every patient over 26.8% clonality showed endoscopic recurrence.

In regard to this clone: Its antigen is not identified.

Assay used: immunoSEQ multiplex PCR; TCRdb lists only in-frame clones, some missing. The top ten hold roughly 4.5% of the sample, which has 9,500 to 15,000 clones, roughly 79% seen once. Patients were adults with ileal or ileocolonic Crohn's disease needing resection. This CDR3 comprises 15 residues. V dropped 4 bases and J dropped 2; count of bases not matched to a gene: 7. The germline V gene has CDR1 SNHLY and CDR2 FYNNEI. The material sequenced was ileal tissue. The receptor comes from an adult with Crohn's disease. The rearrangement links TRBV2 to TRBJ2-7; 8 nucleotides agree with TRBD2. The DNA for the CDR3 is TGTGCCAGCAGTGTTAGCGGGACTAGACCCTACGAGCAGTACTTC. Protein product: CASSVSGTRPYEQYF.